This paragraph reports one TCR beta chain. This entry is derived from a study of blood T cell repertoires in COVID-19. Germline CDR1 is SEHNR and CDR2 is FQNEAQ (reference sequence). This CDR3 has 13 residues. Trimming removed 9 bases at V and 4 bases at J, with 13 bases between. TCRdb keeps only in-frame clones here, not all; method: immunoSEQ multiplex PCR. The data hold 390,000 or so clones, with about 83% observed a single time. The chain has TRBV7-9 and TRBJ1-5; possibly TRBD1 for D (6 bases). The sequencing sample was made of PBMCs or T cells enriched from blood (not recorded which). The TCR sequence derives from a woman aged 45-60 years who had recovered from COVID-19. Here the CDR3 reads CASNRDKNQPQHF. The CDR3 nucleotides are TGTGCCAGTAATAGGGACAAAAATCAGCCCCAGCATTTT.